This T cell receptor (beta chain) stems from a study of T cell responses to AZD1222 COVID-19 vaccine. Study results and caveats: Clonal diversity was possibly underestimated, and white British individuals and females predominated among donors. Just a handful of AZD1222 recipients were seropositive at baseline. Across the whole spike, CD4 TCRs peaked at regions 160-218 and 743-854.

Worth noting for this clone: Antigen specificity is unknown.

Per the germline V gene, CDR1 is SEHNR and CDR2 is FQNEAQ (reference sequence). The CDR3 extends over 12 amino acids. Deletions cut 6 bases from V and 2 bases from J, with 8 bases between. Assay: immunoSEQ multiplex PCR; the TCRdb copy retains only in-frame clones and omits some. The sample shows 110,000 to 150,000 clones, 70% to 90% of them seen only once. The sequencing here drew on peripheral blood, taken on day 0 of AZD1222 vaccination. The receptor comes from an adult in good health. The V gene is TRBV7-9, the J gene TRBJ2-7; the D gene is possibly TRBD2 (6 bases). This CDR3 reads CASRRGPYEQYF. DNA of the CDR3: TGTGCCAGCAGGCGGGGTCCCTACGAGCAGTACTTC.